Below are 25 T cell receptor beta chains sequenced from a single sample in a study of metastatic and nonmetastatic thyroid tumors. Treatment of any kind had been given to no patient before thyroid surgery. TCRdb reanalyzed the PCR reads with MiXCR. This table has 25,000 to 35,000 clones, under 20% appearing once. Sequenced: blood. The receptors originated from a female donor with papillary thyroid cancer or a benign thyroid nodule (not recorded which). Some clones in this sample may be carry-over from other donors' samples.

This clone was observed a few times. This chain links TRBV12-5 with TRBJ1-1; D not resolved. V was cut by 1 base and J by 1 base, with 13 bases left in between. Germline assignment: CDR1 LGHNT and CDR2 FRNRAP. CDR3 size: 16 residues. This CDR3 reads CASGLAIHLENTEAFF. Here the CDR3 DNA reads TGTGCTAGTGGTTTGGCCATTCACTTGGAGAACACTGAAGCTTTCTTT. The whole variable domain, filled in from reference TRBV12-5 and TRBJ1-1, reads DARVTQTPRHKVTEMGQEVTMRCQPILGHNTVFWYRQTMMQGLELLAYFRNRAPLDDSGMPKDRFSAEMPDATLATLKIQPSEPRDSAVYFCASGLAIHLENTEAFFGQGTRLTVV.

In its sample, this clone was seen many times. The chain carries TRBV19 and TRBJ2-7; 8 nucleotides match TRBD1. The V and J ends lost 4 bases and 0 bases, in that order; junction bases with no gene match: 2. Per germline, CDR1 LNHDA and CDR2 SQIVND (reference sequence). The CDR3 has 14 amino acids. The CDR3 DNA sequence: TGTGCCAGTAGTACCGGGACAGGCTCCTACGAGCAGTACTTC. Encoded protein: CASSTGTGSYEQYF.

This clone is categorized as medium-sized (0.01 to 0.1%). The V gene is TRBV6-1, the J gene TRBJ1-5, with D possibly TRBD1 on 5 matching bases. Trimming pared 6 bases from V and 2 bases from J, leaving 14 bases between. CDR1 and CDR2 (germline): MNHNS, SASEGT. The CDR3 loop spans 15 amino acids. Here the CDR3 reads CASSAPGGGNQPQHF. The CDR3 DNA follows: TGTGCCAGCAGCGCTCCGGGGGGGGGCAATCAGCCCCAGCATTTT.

The rearrangement joins TRBV15 to TRBJ2-4, with 7 positions matching TRBD1. The CDR3 runs to 16 residues. V shed 1 base, J shed 2 bases, and the junction held 5 bases outside the gene matches. Germline values: CDR1 LNHNV, CDR2 YYDKDF (reference sequence). In DNA form, the CDR3 reads TGTGCCACCAGCAGAGCAGCCAGGGGGACCAAAAACATTCAGTACTTC. The encoded protein is CATSRAARGTKNIQYF.

This clone came up many times. This chain joins TRBV11-2 and TRBJ1-5; 10 nucleotides agree with TRBD1. Per germline, CDR1 SGHAT and CDR2 FQNNGV. V dropped 1 base and J dropped 6; count of bases not matched to a gene: 3. This CDR3 contains 15 residues. The CDR3 DNA is TGTGCCAGCAGCTTAGGACAGGGGGCGGGTCAGCCCCAGCATTTT. Translation: CASSLGQGAGQPQHF.

This clone was recorded many times. This rearrangement joins TRBV20-1 to TRBJ1-2; D gene unclear. The germline V and J ends were trimmed by 3 bases and 10 bases, with 15 bases remaining between them. CDR1 and CDR2 from the germline V gene are DFQATT and SNEGSKA (reference sequence). The CDR3 contains 12 residues. CDR3 DNA: TGCAGTGCTAGTTATCGCCAGGTGGACTACACCTTC. Encoded protein: CSASYRQVDYTF.

This clone occurred a few times. The chain uses TRBV12-3 or TRBV12-4 and TRBJ1-2, with a tentative D call TRBD1 (6 bases). The CDR3 length is 15 residues. V lost 6 bases and J 9 bases, leaving 23 bases between the germline ends. CDR3 DNA sequence: TGTGCCAGCAGCCACCGGGGGGGGGGGCGAGGATGCTACACCTTC. Its translation is CASSHRGGGRGCYTF.

The chain employs TRBV20-1 and TRBJ2-5; 14 bases fit TRBD2. V dropped 5 bases and J dropped 5; count of bases not matched to a gene: 7. CDR3 length: 15 amino acids. Germline-derived CDR1 and CDR2 are DFQATT and SNEGSKA (reference sequence). CDR3 coding DNA: TGCAGTGCTTGGACTAGCGGGAGGTTGCGGGAGACCCAGTACTTC. It is translated as CSAWTSGRLRETQYF.

This clone was detected ten times or more. This rearrangement joins TRBV30 to TRBJ1-2; maybe TRBD1 (5 bases). The CDR3 totals 14 residues. Trimming removed 2 bases from V and 4 bases from J, with 14 bases in between. Germline CDR1 and CDR2: GTSNPN and SVGIG (reference sequence). This CDR3 is CAWSMGVDSYGYTF. Here the CDR3 DNA reads TGTGCCTGGAGTATGGGGGTTGACAGCTATGGCTACACCTTC.

This clone was recorded a few times. This rearrangement joins TRBV19 to TRBJ2-3, with D maybe TRBD2 (6 bases). Germline lookup yields CDR1 LNHDA and CDR2 SQIVND (reference sequence). V gave up 5 bases and J gave up 6 bases, with 15 bases separating them. This CDR3 comprises 14 residues. The CDR3 protein is CASSFLAEGDTQYF. In DNA form, the CDR3 reads TGTGCCAGTAGTTTCTTAGCGGAAGGGGATACGCAGTATTTT.

The sample holds many counts of this clone. This rearrangement joins TRBV7-9 to TRBJ2-1; D possibly corresponds to TRBD2 (7 bases). Trimming took 7 bases from V and 9 from J, leaving 19 bases between them. CDR3 length: 14 amino acids. The germline CDR1 and CDR2 sequences are SEHNR and FQNEAQ (reference sequence). The CDR3 sequence: CASTTPWGGGEQFF. The DNA of the CDR3 is TGTGCCAGCACCACCCCCTGGGGGGGCGGTGAGCAGTTCTTC.

This clone was observed at least ten times. This sequence joins TRBV9 and TRBJ2-5; possibly TRBD1 or TRBD2 for D (5 bases each). The V gene's germline CDR1 is SGDLS and CDR2 YYNGEE. The CDR3 has 15 amino acids. The V end lost 4 bases, the J end lost 5 bases, and 18 bases lay between the germline ends. CDR3 loop: CASSPGDGGRETQYF. The DNA of the CDR3 is TGTGCCAGCAGCCCCGGGGATGGGGGTCGGGAGACCCAGTACTTC.

In this sample, this clone turned up many times. The V gene is TRBV5-1, the J gene TRBJ2-2; tentatively, D is TRBD2 (7 bases). This CDR3 region has 16 residues. Germline V gene data show CDR1 as SGHRS and CDR2 as YFSETQ. Deletions cut 5 bases from V and 3 bases from J, with 17 bases between. The CDR3 reads CASSRRGGADTGELFF. The CDR3 bases are TGCGCCAGCAGTCGGAGAGGGGGGGCCGACACCGGGGAGCTGTTTTTT.

There are many counts of this clone. A much larger clone lies one base from this, so it may be a read error. The conserved phenylalanine or tryptophan normally closing the CDR3 is absent here, so this likely arose from a read error. The V gene is TRBV12-3 or TRBV12-4, the J gene TRBJ2-7, with 7 bases fitting TRBD1. This CDR3 has 15 amino acids. V lost 7 bases and J lost 5; bases outside the gene matches: 14. CDR3 residues: CASTTSTGTDHEQYL. The CDR3 DNA follows: TGTGCCAGCACCACTTCAACCGGGACAGACCACGAGCAGTACCTC.

Many counts were recorded for this clone. The V and J genes are TRBV20-1 and TRBJ1-3, with D hard to call. There are 12 residues in the CDR3. Germline CDR1 is DFQATT and CDR2 is SNEGSKA (reference sequence). V was cut by 0 bases and J by 7 bases, with 7 bases left in between. The CDR3 DNA reads as TGCAGTGCTAGAGATTGGGTGAACACCATATATTTT. This translates into CSARDWVNTIYF.

Note on this clone: A much more abundant neighbour one base away suggests this may be a read error. CDR3 amino acids: CASSLGFDSKNTEASF. For the CDR3, the DNA is TGTGCCAGCAGCTTAGGGTTTGACAGTAAGAACACTGAAGCTTCCTTT. The gene calls are TRBV11-2 and TRBJ1-1, with D tentatively TRBD1 (5 bases). Per germline, CDR1 SGHAT and CDR2 FQNNGV. The CDR3 spans 16 residues.

At least ten counts were recorded for this clone. The chain links TRBV28 to TRBJ1-1; D is possibly TRBD1 (6 bases). The CDR3 length is 11 residues. Germline V CDR1 and CDR2: MDHEN, SYDVKM. Trimming took off 2 bases at V and 11 bases at J, with 9 bases between the two ends. CDR3 nucleotides: TGTGCCAGCAGTTTACGGGGGGCTGCTTTCTTT. Translation gives CASSLRGAAFF.

The chain couples TRBV15 to TRBJ2-7; the D gene is possibly TRBD1 (5 bases). Trimming stripped 1 base from V and 7 bases from J, with 8 bases between. CDR1 LNHNV and CDR2 YYDKDF come from the germline V gene (reference sequence). This CDR3 is 12 amino acids long. The CDR3 sequence is CATSRAGFEQYF. In DNA, the CDR3 is TGTGCCACCAGCAGAGCAGGGTTTGAGCAGTACTTC.

This clone is classed as medium-sized. The chain combines TRBV12-5 with TRBJ1-2, with D perhaps matching TRBD1 (6 bases). V was cut by 6 bases and J by 4 bases, with 15 bases left in between. In germline, CDR1 is LGHNT, CDR2 FRNRAP. CDR3 length: 14 amino acids. For the CDR3, the DNA is TGTGCTAGTGGCCCCACCACAGGGACCTATGGCTACACCTTC. Its protein product is CASGPTTGTYGYTF. Combining the CDR3 with reference TRBV12-5 and TRBJ1-2 gives the whole variable domain DARVTQTPRHKVTEMGQEVTMRCQPILGHNTVFWYRQTMMQGLELLAYFRNRAPLDDSGMPKDRFSAEMPDATLATLKIQPSEPRDSAVYFCASGPTTGTYGYTFGSGTRLTVV.

This clone was seen ten or more times. V gene TRBV6-5 combines with J gene TRBJ1-4; 8 nucleotides match TRBD1. CDR1 and CDR2 (germline): MNHEY, SVGAGI. The trim removed 2 bases at V and 4 bases at J, leaving 12 bases unmatched. CDR3 length: 18 residues. The CDR3 is CASSYPGTGAPFNEKLFF. The DNA for the CDR3 is TGTGCCAGCAGTTACCCCGGGACAGGAGCCCCGTTTAATGAAAAACTGTTTTTT.

In this sample, this clone turned up many times. The chain joins TRBV20-1 to TRBJ1-5, with D possibly TRBD1 on 6 matching bases. The length of the CDR3 is 16 residues. V gave up 0 bases and J gave up 1 base, with 13 bases separating them. CDR1 and CDR2 from the germline V gene are DFQATT and SNEGSKA (reference sequence). The CDR3 loop reads CSARDRGGWSNQPQHF. The CDR3 DNA follows: TGCAGTGCTAGAGATCGGGGGGGCTGGAGCAATCAGCCCCAGCATTTT.

This clone was counted many times. The rearrangement joins TRBV29-1 to TRBJ1-5; D is unresolved. This CDR3 is 13 amino acids long. Looked up from germline, CDR1 is SQVTM and CDR2 is ANQGSEA. The V gene lost 4 bases and the J gene lost 0 bases, with 7 bases spanning the gap. As DNA, the CDR3 is TGCAGCGTTGCAGAGGGTAGCAATCAGCCCCAGCATTTT. Translating gives CSVAEGSNQPQHF.

The V and J genes are TRBV3-1 and TRBJ2-3, with 9 bases fitting TRBD2. This CDR3 has 17 amino acids. CDR1 and CDR2 (germline): LGHDT, YNNKEL (reference sequence). The ends lost 1 base at V and 7 bases at J; junction bases unmatched: 12. The CDR3 DNA reads TGTGCCAGCAGCCAAGCGAGACTGGCGGGGGGGTTATATACGCAGTATTTT. Amino acid sequence: CASSQARLAGGLYTQYF.

This clone showed up just a few times. The rearrangement links TRBV5-5 to TRBJ1-1, with D hard to call. This CDR3 has 14 residues. Germline CDR1 SGHKS, CDR2 YYEKEE (reference sequence). The V gene lost 4 bases and the J gene lost 6 bases, with 16 bases spanning the gap. The CDR3 coding sequence is TGTGCCAGCAGCGCCTTGCGAGGTAACGCTGAAGCTTTCTTT. This sequence encodes CASSALRGNAEAFF.

Ten or more counts support this clone. The CDR3 DNA is TGCAGCATAATACAGGGGGCGAATCAGCCCCAGCATTTT. This codes for CSIIQGANQPQHF. The rearrangement uses TRBV29-1 and TRBJ1-5; 9 nucleotides match TRBD1. This CDR3 comprises 13 residues. Germline CDR1 reads SQVTM; CDR2 reads ANQGSEA. Germline trimming cut 8 bases from V and 4 bases from J; bases unmatched to any gene: 6.